This T cell receptor (beta chain) came from a study of blood T cells in healthy people across ages. General study results and limits: Naive T cell percentage showed a strong correlation with TCR beta diversity.

This CDR3 region has 14 residues. V was shortened by 6 bases and J by 3 bases, with 13 bases between the two germline ends. Primed by a sample-barcoded 5' primer and a J-beta primer mix, a second PCR proceeded for about 7 to 11 cycles. MiXCR, applied by TCRdb to the 5' RACE reads, yields one record per CDR3 protein. This table holds 550,000 to 800,000 distinct CDR3 sequences, about 30% found once. Per sample, no less than 5 micrograms of total RNA were extracted. This clonotype came up once. Antigen specificity is unknown. The final CDR3 position lacks the conserved phenylalanine or tryptophan, pointing to a likely read error.

The sequencing input was blood. The chain is built from TRBV12-3 or TRBV12-4 and TRBJ2-3; D may correspond to TRBD1 or TRBD2 (6 bases each). The sequence was obtained from a woman older than 75 in good health. The DNA for the CDR3 is TGTGCCAGCAGAAGGAGAGGGGGGACAGATACGCAGTATTCT. Its protein product is CASRRRGGTDTQYS.